This T cell receptor (beta chain) is drawn from a study of shared clonotypes between healthy human individuals. Germline CDR1 and CDR2: LGHNA and YSLEER. After removal of 2 bases from V and 8 bases from J, the junction contained 6 bases not matched to a gene. This CDR3 spans 15 amino acids. TCRdb keeps only in-frame clones here, not all; method: immunoSEQ multiplex PCR. The table shows under 1,100,000 clones, with 75% to 80% occurring only once. Memory CD4+ cells were the fraction left after CD45RA+ naive selection. Sequencing was performed on memory CD4+ T cells from PBMCs. Subset noted: CD45RA-negative fraction. The chain has TRBV4-3 and TRBJ1-2, with TRBD1 identical over 12 bases. This clonotype was obtained from a man younger than 30 in good health. Some clones in this sample may be carry-over from other donors' samples. CDR3 residues: CASSQPGQGAIGYTF. The CDR3 DNA is TGCGCCAGCAGCCAACCGGGACAGGGGGCGATCGGCTACACCTTC.